This TCR beta chain derives from a study of blood T cell repertoires in COVID-19. Study context: Specimens from acute and convalescent COVID-19 originated in the United States, Italy and Spain. Nucleic acid was either cDNA or gDNA, and it came from T cells, B-cell-depleted T cells, or PBMCs.

In the authors' methods: Amplified reference gene primers provided the basis for estimating nucleated cell counts. The protocol was immunoSEQ multiplex PCR, while the TCRdb copy is restricted to in-frame clones and leaves out a portion. The D gene and trimming were derived from the DNA, and the V and J assignments and clone size from that table. The data show some 150,000 clones, around four fifths seen once. The CDR3 is made up of 15 amino acids. CDR1 and CDR2 (germline): MNHEY, SVGAGI. Trimming removed 2 bases from V and 7 bases from J; junction bases left unmatched: 4. The sample comprised peripheral blood. The V gene is TRBV6-5, the J gene TRBJ1-6, with 8 bases aligning to TRBD1. This sequence originates from a woman aged 40-49 years with active or convalescent COVID-19. This CDR3 is CASSYRTGRNSPLHF. As DNA, the CDR3 is TGTGCCAGCAGTTACCGGACAGGGAGGAATTCACCCCTCCACTTT.